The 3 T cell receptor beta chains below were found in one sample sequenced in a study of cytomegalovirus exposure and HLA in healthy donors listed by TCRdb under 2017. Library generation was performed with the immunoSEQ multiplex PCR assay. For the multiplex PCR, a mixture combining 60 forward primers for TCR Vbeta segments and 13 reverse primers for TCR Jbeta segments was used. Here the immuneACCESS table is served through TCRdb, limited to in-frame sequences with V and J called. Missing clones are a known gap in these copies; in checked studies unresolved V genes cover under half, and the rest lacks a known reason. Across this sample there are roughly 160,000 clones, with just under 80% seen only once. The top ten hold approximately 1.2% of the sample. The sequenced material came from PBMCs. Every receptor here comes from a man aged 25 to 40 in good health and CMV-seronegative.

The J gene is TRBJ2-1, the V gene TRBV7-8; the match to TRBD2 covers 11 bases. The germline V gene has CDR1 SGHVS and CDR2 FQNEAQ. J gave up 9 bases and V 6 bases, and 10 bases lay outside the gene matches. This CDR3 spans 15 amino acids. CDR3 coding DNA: TGTGCCAGCAGACCTTCACTAGCGGGAGAATTTGAGCAGTTCTTC. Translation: CASRPSLAGEFEQFF.

CDR3 sequence: CASSLLTGGNYGYTF. Here the CDR3 DNA reads TGTGCCAGCAGTCTGTTGACGGGGGGAAACTATGGCTACACCTTC. The V gene is TRBV28, the J gene TRBJ1-2; TRBD1 is a possible D gene (5 bases). The germline gives CDR1 MDHEN, CDR2 SYDVKM. The CDR3 is 15 amino acids. Trimming removed 5 bases at V and 2 bases at J, with 15 bases between.

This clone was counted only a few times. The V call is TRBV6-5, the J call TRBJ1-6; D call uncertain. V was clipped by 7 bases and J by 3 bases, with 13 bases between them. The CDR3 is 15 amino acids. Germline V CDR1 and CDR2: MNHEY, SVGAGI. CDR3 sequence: CASTPTGNYNSPLHF. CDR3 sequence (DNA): TGTGCCAGCACCCCAACGGGGAACTATAATTCACCCCTCCACTTT.